A single sample gave rise to the 8 T cell receptor beta chains below, sequenced in a study of OX40 agonist ivuxolimab in advanced cancers. Clones were sequenced by immunoSEQ multiplex PCR, and TCRdb holds only the in-frame ones, with some missing. The sample has about 52,000 clones; around 85% are singletons. Sample: CD4+ or CD8+ T cells sorted from blood, taken in a trial of the OX40 agonist ivuxolimab. The receptor source for this set is an adult with an advanced solid tumor such as melanoma, head and neck, liver or kidney cancer.

This clone is a singleton in its sample. The chain uses TRBV10-3 and TRBJ1-2; TRBD1 matches 9 bases. The CDR3 has 16 amino acids. The V segment lost 0 bases and the J segment 5 bases; nucleotides outside the gene matches: 7. Germline lookup yields CDR1 ENHRY and CDR2 SYGVKD. Written as DNA, the CDR3 is TGTGCCATCAGTGAGTCTCTAACAGGGGGCCGATATGGCTACACCTTC. It encodes CAISESLTGGRYGYTF.

This clone is judged medium-sized. The J gene is TRBJ1-6, the V gene TRBV10-1; D is undetermined. Germline CDR1 is WNHNN and CDR2 is SYGVQD (reference sequence). This CDR3 spans 13 amino acids. The ends were cut back, 0 bases at V and 9 bases at J, with 6 bases in the middle. The DNA for the CDR3 is TGCGCCAGCAGTGAGTCAAGATTTTCACCCCTCCACTTT. It yields the protein CASSESRFSPLHF.

The chain couples TRBV10-1 to TRBJ2-1; 11 bases are a match to TRBD1. Trimming took 4 bases from V and 2 from J; bases not matched to a gene: 1. This CDR3 has 15 residues. Per the germline V gene, CDR1 is WNHNN and CDR2 is SYGVQD (reference sequence). As DNA, the CDR3 is TGCGCCAGCAGTGGGGGACAGGGGGCCTACAATGAGCAGTTCTTC. Amino acid sequence: CASSGGQGAYNEQFF.

CDR3 sequence (DNA): TGTGCCAGTAGTATAGACGGGACTAGTAGCGATGAGCAGTTCTTC. Translating gives CASSIDGTSSDEQFF. The chain has TRBV19 and TRBJ2-1, with 8 bases aligning to TRBD2. The CDR3 is 15 residues long. Germline CDR1 and CDR2: LNHDA and SQIVND (reference sequence). J lost 8 bases, V lost 0 bases, and 6 bases had no gene match. The full variable domain, in which reference TRBV19 and TRBJ2-1 provide the parts outside the CDR3, is DGGITQSPKYLFRKEGQNVTLSCEQNLNHDAMYWYRQDPGQGLRLIYYSQIVNDFQKGDIAEGYSVSREKKESFPLTVTSAQKNPTAFYLCASSIDGTSSDEQFFGPGTRLTVL.

The J gene is TRBJ1-1, the V gene TRBV6-5, with a tentative D call TRBD1 (6 bases). Per the germline V gene, CDR1 is MNHEY and CDR2 is SVGAGI. V lost 5 bases and J 11 bases, leaving 18 bases between the germline ends. The length of the CDR3 is 13 residues. The CDR3 reads CASSRNRAVGAFF. CDR3 in DNA: TGTGCCAGCAGTCGTAACAGGGCAGTAGGGGCTTTCTTT.

The V and J genes are TRBV6-1 and TRBJ2-7; D might be TRBD1 or TRBD2, each matching 6 bases. Germline CDR1 reads MNHNS; CDR2 reads SASEGT. This CDR3 is built from 13 residues. V was pared by 8 bases and J by 5 bases, with 16 bases between. The CDR3 region has the DNA TGTGCCAGCGGCCAGGGGAGGAGAAACGAGCAGTACTTC. This encodes CASGQGRRNEQYF.

The chain employs TRBV6-1 and TRBJ1-1, with D unclear. V shed 6 bases and J shed 1 base, with 9 bases lying between them. This CDR3 contains 13 residues. Germline assignment: CDR1 MNHNS and CDR2 SASEGT. The CDR3 loop reads CASSHKENTEAFF. For the CDR3, the DNA is TGTGCCAGCAGCCACAAGGAGAACACTGAAGCTTTCTTT.

This chain joins TRBV19 and TRBJ1-6, with D possibly TRBD1 on 6 matching bases. Trimming pared 2 bases from V and 0 bases from J, leaving 14 bases between. The CDR3 is 18 residues long. The germline V gene encodes CDR1 LNHDA and CDR2 SQIVND (reference sequence). CDR3 sequence (DNA): TGTGCCAGTAGTATACAAGACAGGCCAAGCTCCTATAATTCACCCCTCCACTTT. As protein: CASSIQDRPSSYNSPLHF.